Below, one T cell receptor (beta chain) is given with its context. The antigen is unknown. This entry belongs to a study of T cell responses to AZD1222 COVID-19 vaccine. The study, taken as a whole, reports: White British ancestry dominated among donors, who included more females, and clonal diversity was possibly underestimated. Repertoires were obtained solely post-peak T cell response. With dominance at 160-218 and 743-854, vaccine-associated CD4 TCRs spanned spike.

The repertoire was sequenced with immunoSEQ multiplex PCR; TCRdb's copy has only in-frame clones and lacks some. The sample yields roughly 130,000 clones, around 90% seen once. V lost 2 bases and J lost 6; bases outside the gene matches: 7. Germline loops: CDR1 MNHNS, CDR2 SASEGT. The CDR3 loop spans 15 amino acids. The chain is built from TRBV6-1 and TRBJ2-5; TRBD1 agrees at 9 bases. Sample: peripheral blood, taken on day 0 of AZD1222 vaccination. This clonotype was obtained from an adult in good health. CDR3 coding DNA: TGTGCCAGCAGTGAACAAGGGACAGGGCCCAAGACCCAGTACTTC. Translating it yields CASSEQGTGPKTQYF.